This T cell receptor (beta chain) emerged from a study of spatial heterogeneity in lung cancer. Study-wide background: Each unique TCR and UMI combination was seen more than ten times on average in raw reads. General study results and limits: Expanded tumor TCRs that were ubiquitous appeared in blood more at resection than follow-up.

The CDR3 consists of 13 residues. The ends lost 10 bases at V and 8 bases at J; junction bases unmatched: 11. From germline, CDR1 is MNHNS and CDR2 SASEGT. Time point in this sample: sample taken at primary tumor resection. Tumor, nontumor lung or frozen PBMC supplied whole RNA, sequenced without sorting. The donors were approximately 65 patients with non-small cell lung cancer that was early-stage and untreated. TCR cDNA molecules were tagged individually, and each one carried a unique molecular identifier. Each CDR3 protein is one row after TCRdb ran MiXCR on the 5' RACE reads. Here the sample spans some 10,000 distinct CDR3 sequences, over 15% being singletons. In regard to this clonotype: As yet, its antigen is unknown.

The source is a male donor with early-stage non-small cell lung cancer. The specimen comprised PBMCs, sampled at surgery. The chain uses TRBV6-1 and TRBJ2-1, with 7 positions matching TRBD1. This CDR3 is CATPGQILDEQFF. Written as DNA, the CDR3 is TGTGCCACTCCGGGACAGATCCTCGATGAGCAGTTCTTC.